This TCR beta chain was found in a study of spatial heterogeneity in lung cancer. Study summary: The correlation between TCR transcript counts in tumor regions and a T cell module score from matched bulk RNA-seq was strong.

TCRdb recomputed calls from the 5' RACE reads with MiXCR, one row per CDR3 protein. This table holds around 7,000 distinct CDR3 sequences, around 14% found once. This clonotype occurred many times. Its antigen is not known. This beta chain is an off-target read within a library intended for alpha chains, so its frequency means little. Study results and limitations: The number of expanded tumor alpha and beta chains correlated with mutation number.

Indicated time point: sample taken at primary tumor resection. Unsorted whole RNA samples from tumor, nontumor lung or frozen PBMC were sequenced. The germline V and J ends were trimmed by 2 bases and 6 bases, with 11 bases remaining between them. The CDR3 is 13 residues long. CDR1 is LGHDT, CDR2 YNNKEL, per germline (reference sequence). The starting material was lung tumor tissue, obtained at surgery. This chain uses TRBV3-1 with TRBJ2-7, with D unclear. This TCR came from a female donor with early-stage non-small cell lung cancer. CDR3 amino acids: CASSQSYSGEQYF. The CDR3 DNA reads TGTGCCAGCAGCCAATCCTACTCAGGCGAGCAGTACTTC.